One T cell receptor beta chain is described in this entry. The sample is drawn from a study of blood T cell repertoires in COVID-19. Trimming cost V 3 bases and J 6 bases, with 11 bases left between them. The CDR3 contains 13 residues. The assay was immunoSEQ multiplex PCR, and TCRdb's table has in-frame clones only and misses some. The sample holds nearly 45,000 clones, around four fifths seen once. The source is a human donor in a cohort sampled during active COVID-19. Sequences were obtained from peripheral blood. The chain combines TRBV12-3 or TRBV12-4 with TRBJ1-2; D call uncertain. In nucleotides, the CDR3 is TGTGCCAGCAGTTTGGTCAGACATCATGGCTACACCTTC. This translates into CASSLVRHHGYTF.